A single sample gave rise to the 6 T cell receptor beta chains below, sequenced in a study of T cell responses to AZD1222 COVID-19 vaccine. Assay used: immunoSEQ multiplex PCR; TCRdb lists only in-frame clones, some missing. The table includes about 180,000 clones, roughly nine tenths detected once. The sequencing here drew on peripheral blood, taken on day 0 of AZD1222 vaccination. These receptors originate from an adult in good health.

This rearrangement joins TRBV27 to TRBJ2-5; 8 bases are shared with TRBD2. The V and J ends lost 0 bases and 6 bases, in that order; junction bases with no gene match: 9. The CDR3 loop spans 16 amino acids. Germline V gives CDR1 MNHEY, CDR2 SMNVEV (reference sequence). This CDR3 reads CASSLSITGGAKTQYF. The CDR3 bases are TGTGCCAGCAGTTTATCGATTACGGGAGGGGCGAAGACCCAGTACTTC.

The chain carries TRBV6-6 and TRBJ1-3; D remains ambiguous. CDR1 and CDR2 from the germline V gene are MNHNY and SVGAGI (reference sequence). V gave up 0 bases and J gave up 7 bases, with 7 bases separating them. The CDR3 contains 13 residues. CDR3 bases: TGTGCCAGCAGTTACTCTTTGGGGAACACCATATATTTT. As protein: CASSYSLGNTIYF.

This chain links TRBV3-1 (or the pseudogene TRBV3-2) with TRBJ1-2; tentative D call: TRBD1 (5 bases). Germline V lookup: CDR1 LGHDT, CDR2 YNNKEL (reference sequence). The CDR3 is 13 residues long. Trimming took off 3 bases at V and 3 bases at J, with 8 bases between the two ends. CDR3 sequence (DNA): TGTGCCAGCAGCCACGGGGACTACTATGGCTACACCTTC. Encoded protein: CASSHGDYYGYTF.

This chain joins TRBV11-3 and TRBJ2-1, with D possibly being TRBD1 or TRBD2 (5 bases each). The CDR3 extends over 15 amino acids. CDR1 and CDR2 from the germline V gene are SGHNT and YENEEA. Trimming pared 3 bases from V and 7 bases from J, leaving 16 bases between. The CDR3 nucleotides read TGTGCCAGCAGCTTGAGTACTTCAGAGGGGAATGAGCAGTTCTTC. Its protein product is CASSLSTSEGNEQFF.

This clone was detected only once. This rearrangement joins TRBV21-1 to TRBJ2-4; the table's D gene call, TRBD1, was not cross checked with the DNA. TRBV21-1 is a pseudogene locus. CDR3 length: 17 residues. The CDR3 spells CASSKKRGKLAKNIQYF. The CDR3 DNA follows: TGTGCCAGCAGCAAAAAAAGGGGAAAACTAGCCAAAAACATTCAGTACTTC.

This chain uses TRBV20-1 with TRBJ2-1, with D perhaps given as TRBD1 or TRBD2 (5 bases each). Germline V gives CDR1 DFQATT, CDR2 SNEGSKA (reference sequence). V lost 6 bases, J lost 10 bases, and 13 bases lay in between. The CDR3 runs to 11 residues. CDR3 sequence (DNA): TGCAGTGCAGACAGTTGGGGGGAGCAGTTCTTC. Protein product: CSADSWGEQFF.